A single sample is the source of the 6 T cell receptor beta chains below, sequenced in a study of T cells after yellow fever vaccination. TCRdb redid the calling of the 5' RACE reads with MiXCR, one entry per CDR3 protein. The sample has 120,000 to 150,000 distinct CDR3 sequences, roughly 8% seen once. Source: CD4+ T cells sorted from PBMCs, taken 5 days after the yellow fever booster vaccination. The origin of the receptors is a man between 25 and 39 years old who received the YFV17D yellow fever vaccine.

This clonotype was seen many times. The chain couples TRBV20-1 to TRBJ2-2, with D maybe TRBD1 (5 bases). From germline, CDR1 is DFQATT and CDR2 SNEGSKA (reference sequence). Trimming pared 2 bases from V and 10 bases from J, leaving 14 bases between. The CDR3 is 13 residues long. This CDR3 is CSARTWTSPELFF. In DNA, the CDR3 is TGCAGTGCTAGAACTTGGACATCCCCGGAGCTGTTTTTT.

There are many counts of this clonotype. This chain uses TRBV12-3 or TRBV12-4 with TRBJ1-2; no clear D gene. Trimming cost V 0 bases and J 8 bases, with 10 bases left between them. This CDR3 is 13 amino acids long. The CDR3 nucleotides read TGTGCCAGCAGTTTAGCGCGTAAGGAAGGCTACACCTTC. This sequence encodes CASSLARKEGYTF.

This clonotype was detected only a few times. In DNA form, the CDR3 reads TGTGCCGGTAGACTAGCGGGAGGGGGGGCCCAAGAGACCCAGTACTTC. It is translated as CAGRLAGGGAQETQYF. The rearrangement uses TRBV30 and TRBJ2-5; 14 positions agree with TRBD2. V was pared by 8 bases and J by 1 base, with 9 bases of the junction left unmatched. The germline CDR1 and CDR2 sequences are GTSNPN and SVGIG (reference sequence). This CDR3 contains 16 residues.

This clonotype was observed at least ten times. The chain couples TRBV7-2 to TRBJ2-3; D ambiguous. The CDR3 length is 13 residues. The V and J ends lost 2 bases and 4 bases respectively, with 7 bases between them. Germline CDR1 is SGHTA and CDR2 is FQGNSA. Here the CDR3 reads CASSLQMADTQYF. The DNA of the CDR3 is TGTGCCAGCAGCTTACAAATGGCAGATACGCAGTATTTT.

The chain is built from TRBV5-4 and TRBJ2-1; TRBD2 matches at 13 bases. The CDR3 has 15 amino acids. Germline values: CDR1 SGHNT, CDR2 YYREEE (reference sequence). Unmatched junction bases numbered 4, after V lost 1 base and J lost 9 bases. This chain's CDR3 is CASSLRTSGSSEQFF. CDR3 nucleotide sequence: TGTGCCAGCAGCTTGAGGACTAGCGGGAGCAGTGAGCAGTTCTTC.

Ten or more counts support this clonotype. CDR3 loop: CASSRAGRSETQYF. The CDR3 region has the DNA TGTGCCAGCAGCCGGGCCGGGAGATCGGAGACCCAGTACTTC. The rearrangement uses TRBV7-2 and TRBJ2-5, with D possibly matching TRBD2 (6 bases). The germline gives CDR1 SGHTA, CDR2 FQGNSA. This CDR3 has 14 residues. Trimming pared 5 bases from V and 5 bases from J, leaving 15 bases between. The full variable domain, with the rest looked up from reference TRBV7-2 and TRBJ2-5, is GAGVSQSPSNKVTEKGKDVELRCDPISGHTALYWYRQSLGQGLEFLIYFQGNSAPDKSGLPSDRFSAERTGGSVSTLTIQRTQQEDSAVYLCASSRAGRSETQYFGPGTRLLVL.